A selection of T cell receptor beta chains follows, all from one sample in a study of regulatory T cells in long-lasting Graves disease. TCRdb itself ran the multiplex PCR reads through MiXCR, one entry per CDR3 protein. The repertoire consists of roughly 520,000 distinct CDR3 sequences, with around 12% occurring once and the leading ten covering 8% to 10%. These sequences were also reported in another study, on T cells in Graves' hyperthyroidism and ophthalmopathy.

The source was peripheral blood mononuclear cells (PBMCs), collected at new diagnosis, from a patient treated with antithyroid drugs. Receptors originate from a woman in her twenties or thirties with Graves disease. Each CDR3 is given with its conserved first and last residue. A D gene is named only where the DNA matches it firmly. A clone size is listed for some rows: how often the clone was seen (once, few, many), or a class if it is expanded.

D gene	clone size	V gene	J gene	CDR3 protein	CDR3 DNA
TRBD1	many	TRBV2	TRBJ2-4	CASSIGGTVSIQYF	TGTGCCAGCAGTATAGGGGGCACGGTTTCCATTCAGTACTTC
-	-	TRBV2	TRBJ2-7	CASSHYLTPYEQYF	TGTGCCAGCAGTCATTACCTGACTCCCTACGAGCAGTACTTC
TRBD1	many	TRBV7-3	TRBJ1-1	CASSLTATGVAEAFF	TGTGCCAGCAGCTTAACAGCGACAGGGGTTGCTGAAGCTTTCTTT
TRBD2	few	TRBV6-5	TRBJ2-7	CASSYSKTSGRREYF	TGTGCCAGCAGTTACTCGAAGACTAGCGGGAGGAGGGAGTACTTC
-	many	TRBV29-1	TRBJ1-4	CSVGAEKLFF	TGCAGCGTCGGGGCTGAAAAACTGTTTTTT
TRBD2	many	TRBV11-2	TRBJ2-7	CASSFSGRMDEQYF	TGTGCCAGCAGCTTTAGCGGGAGAATGGACGAGCAGTACTTC
-	many	TRBV7-2	TRBJ2-5	CASSLARTKQETQYF	TGTGCCAGCAGCTTAGCCCGGACTAAACAAGAGACCCAGTACTTC
-	many	TRBV12-3/TRBV12-4	TRBJ2-1	CASSGQKVSGWNEQFF	TGTGCCAGCAGTGGGCAGAAAGTATCTGGCTGGAATGAGCAGTTCTTC
-	-	TRBV15	TRBJ2-7	CATSSARREGYEQYF	TGTGCCACCAGCAGTGCACGCAGAGAAGGCTACGAGCAGTACTTC
-	many	TRBV6-5	TRBJ1-2	CASSFRENYGYTF	TGTGCCAGCAGTTTTAGGGAGAACTATGGCTACACCTTC
-	-	TRBV10-2	TRBJ2-1	CASIPPGGRGRVNEQFF	TGCGCCAGCATTCCCCCTGGGGGCAGGGGGAGGGTCAATGAGCAGTTCTTC
-	few	TRBV20-1	TRBJ2-3	CSARGFSSGDTQYF	TGCAGTGCTAGAGGTTTTAGCTCCGGAGATACGCAGTATTTT
-	many	TRBV20-1	TRBJ1-2	CSARGGGAPRYGYTF	TGCAGTGCTAGGGGGGGGGGCGCTCCAAGGTATGGCTACACCTTC
-	many	TRBV6-1	TRBJ2-3	CASTYPGTDTQYF	TGCGCCAGCACATACCCGGGGACGGATACGCAGTATTTT
-	-	TRBV6-1	TRBJ1-2	CASSPRRVGYTF	TGTGCCAGCAGCCCTAGGAGGGTAGGATACACCTTC
TRBD2	many	TRBV28	TRBJ2-7	CASSSGLAGGKSYEQYF	TGTGCCAGCAGTTCGGGACTAGCGGGAGGCAAGTCCTACGAGCAGTACTTC
TRBD2	few	TRBV20-1	TRBJ2-1	CSAREGGGRFYDNEQFF	TGCAGTGCTAGAGAGGGGGGCGGGAGGTTCTATGACAATGAGCAGTTCTTC
TRBD2	-	TRBV20-1	TRBJ2-7	CSARVEAGGSYEQYF	TGCAGTGCTAGAGTTGAAGCGGGAGGTTCCTACGAGCAGTACTTC
TRBD1	many	TRBV10-3	TRBJ1-4	CAIGGQGFGNEKLFF	TGTGCCATCGGGGGACAGGGGTTCGGTAATGAAAAACTGTTTTTT
-	-	TRBV7-7	TRBJ2-3	CASSRTRGDTQYF	TGTGCCAGCAGTCGTACCAGAGGAGATACGCAGTATTTT
-	many	TRBV28	TRBJ2-2	CASSSYTGELFF	TGTGCCAGCAGCTCATACACCGGGGAGCTGTTTTTT